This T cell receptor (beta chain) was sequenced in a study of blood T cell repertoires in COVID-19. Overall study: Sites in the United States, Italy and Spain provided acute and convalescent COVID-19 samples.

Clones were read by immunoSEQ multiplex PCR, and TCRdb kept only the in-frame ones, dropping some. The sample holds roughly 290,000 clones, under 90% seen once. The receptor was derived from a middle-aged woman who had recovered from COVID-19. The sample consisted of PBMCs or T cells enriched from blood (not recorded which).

In DNA, the CDR3 is TGCGCCAGTCGGACAGGGGAGACTAGCGGGAGACTGGAGCAGTACTTC. This gives the protein CASRTGETSGRLEQYF. The chain employs TRBV5-1 and TRBJ2-7; TRBD2 matches 12 bases. The CDR3 has 16 amino acids. V lost 8 bases and J lost 7; bases outside the gene matches: 16. Per germline, CDR1 SGHRS and CDR2 YFSETQ.